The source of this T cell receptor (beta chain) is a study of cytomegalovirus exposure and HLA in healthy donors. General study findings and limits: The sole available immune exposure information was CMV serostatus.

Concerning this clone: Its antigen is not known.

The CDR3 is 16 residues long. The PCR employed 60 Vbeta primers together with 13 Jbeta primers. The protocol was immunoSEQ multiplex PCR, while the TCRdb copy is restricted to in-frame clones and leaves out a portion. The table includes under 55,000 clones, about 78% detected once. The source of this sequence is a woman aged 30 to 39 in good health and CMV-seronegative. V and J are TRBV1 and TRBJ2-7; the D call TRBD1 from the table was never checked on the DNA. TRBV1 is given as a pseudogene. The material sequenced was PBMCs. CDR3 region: CTSSQDRGRQTYEQYF. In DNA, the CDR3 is TGCACCAGCAGCCAAGATAGGGGCCGGCAGACCTACGAGCAGTACTTC.